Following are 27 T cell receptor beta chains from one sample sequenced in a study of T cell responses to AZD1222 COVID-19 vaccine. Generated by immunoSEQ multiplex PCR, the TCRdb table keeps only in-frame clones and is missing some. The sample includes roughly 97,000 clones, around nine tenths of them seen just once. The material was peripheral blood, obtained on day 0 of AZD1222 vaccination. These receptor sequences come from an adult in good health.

The DNA of the CDR3 is TGCGCCAGCAGCCAACTAGCGGGACGACACAATGAGCAGTTCTTC. Its translation: CASSQLAGRHNEQFF. The chain uses TRBV5-1 and TRBJ2-1; TRBD2 matches 10 bases. The CDR3 totals 15 residues. Germline lookup yields CDR1 SGHRS and CDR2 YFSETQ. The ends lost 4 bases at V and 5 bases at J; junction bases unmatched: 6.

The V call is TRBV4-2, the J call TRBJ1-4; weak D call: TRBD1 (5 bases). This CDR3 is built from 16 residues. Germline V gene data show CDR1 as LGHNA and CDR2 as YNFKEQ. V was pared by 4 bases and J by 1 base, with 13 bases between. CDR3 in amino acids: CASSRSFGGTNEKLFF. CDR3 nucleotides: TGTGCCAGCAGCCGATCGTTTGGGGGAACTAATGAAAAACTGTTTTTT.

The CDR3 loop is CASSASDYPYNEQFF. The CDR3 DNA is TGTGCCAGCAGCGCTTCGGACTATCCCTACAATGAGCAGTTCTTC. V usage is TRBV6-4 and J usage is TRBJ2-1; perhaps TRBD2 as D (6 bases). CDR3 length: 15 amino acids. V lost 6 bases to trimming and J lost 2 bases, with 14 bases between them. Germline V gene lookup returns CDR1 MRHNA and CDR2 SNTAGT.

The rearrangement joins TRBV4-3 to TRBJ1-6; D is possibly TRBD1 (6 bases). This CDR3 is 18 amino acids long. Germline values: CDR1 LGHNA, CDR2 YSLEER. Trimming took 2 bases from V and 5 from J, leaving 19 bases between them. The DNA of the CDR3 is TGCGCCAGCAGCCAACATGCGAACAGGGCTCTGGATAATTCACCCCTCCACTTT. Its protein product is CASSQHANRALDNSPLHF.

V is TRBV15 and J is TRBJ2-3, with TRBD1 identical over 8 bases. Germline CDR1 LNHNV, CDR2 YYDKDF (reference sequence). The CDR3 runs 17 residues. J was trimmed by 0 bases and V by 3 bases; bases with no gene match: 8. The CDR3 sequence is CATSRLGTGVSTDTQYF. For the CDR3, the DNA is TGTGCCACCAGCAGGTTGGGGACAGGAGTGAGCACAGATACGCAGTATTTT. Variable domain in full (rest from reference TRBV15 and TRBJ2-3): DAMVIQNPRYQVTQFGKPVTLSCSQTLNHNVMYWYQQKSSQAPKLLFHYYDKDFNNEADTPDNFQSRRPNTSFCFLDIRSPGLGDTAMYLCATSRLGTGVSTDTQYFGPGTRLTVL.

In DNA, the CDR3 is TGTGCAAGTCGCTTAGGAACAGAGGAGAAGCGGAGATGGTACAATGAGCAGTTCTTC. This gives the protein CASRLGTEEKRRWYNEQFF. The chain uses TRBV12-2 and TRBJ2-1; the table's D gene call, TRBD2, was not cross checked with the DNA. TRBV12-2 is given as a pseudogene. The CDR3 length is 19 residues.

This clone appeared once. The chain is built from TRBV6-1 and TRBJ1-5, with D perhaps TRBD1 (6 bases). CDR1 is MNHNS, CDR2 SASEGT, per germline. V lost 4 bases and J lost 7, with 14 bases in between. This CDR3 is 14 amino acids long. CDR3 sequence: CASSGPGVYQPQHF. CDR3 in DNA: TGTGCCAGCAGTGGCCCAGGGGTATACCAGCCCCAGCATTTT.

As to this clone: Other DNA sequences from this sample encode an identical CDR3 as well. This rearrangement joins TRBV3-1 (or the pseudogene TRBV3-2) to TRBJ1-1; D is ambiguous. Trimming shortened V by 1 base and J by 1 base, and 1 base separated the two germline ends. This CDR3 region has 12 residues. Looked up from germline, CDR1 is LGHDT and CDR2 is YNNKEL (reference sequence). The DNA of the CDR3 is TGTGCCAGCAGCCAAGGGAACACTGAAGCTTTCTTT. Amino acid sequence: CASSQGNTEAFF.

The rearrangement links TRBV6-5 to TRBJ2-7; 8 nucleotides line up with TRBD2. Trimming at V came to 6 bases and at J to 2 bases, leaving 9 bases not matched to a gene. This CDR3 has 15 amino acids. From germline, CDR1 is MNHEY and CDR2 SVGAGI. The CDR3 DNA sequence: TGTGCCAGCAGCCCCGACAGGACTAGCACCTACGAGCAGTACTTC. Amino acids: CASSPDRTSTYEQYF.

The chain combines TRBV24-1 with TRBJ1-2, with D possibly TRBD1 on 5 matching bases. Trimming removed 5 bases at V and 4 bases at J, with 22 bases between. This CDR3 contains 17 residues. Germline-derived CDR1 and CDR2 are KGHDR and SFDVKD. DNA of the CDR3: TGTGCCACCAGTGCTCCAAGCCCGGGTGGGGGAGTCTATGGCTACACCTTC. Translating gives CATSAPSPGGGVYGYTF.

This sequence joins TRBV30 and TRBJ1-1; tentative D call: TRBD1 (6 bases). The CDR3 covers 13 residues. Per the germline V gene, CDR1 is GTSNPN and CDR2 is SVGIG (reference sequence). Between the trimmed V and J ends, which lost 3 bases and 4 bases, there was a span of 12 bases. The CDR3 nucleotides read TGTGCCTGGAGAGGGGGGAGGAGCACTGAAGCTTTCTTT. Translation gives CAWRGGRSTEAFF.

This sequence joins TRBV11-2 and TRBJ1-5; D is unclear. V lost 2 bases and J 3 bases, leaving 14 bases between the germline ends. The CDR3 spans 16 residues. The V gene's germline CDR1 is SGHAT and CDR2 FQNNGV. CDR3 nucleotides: TGTGCCAGCAGCTTAAACCCAGGAGAGATCAATCAGCCCCAGCATTTT. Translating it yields CASSLNPGEINQPQHF.

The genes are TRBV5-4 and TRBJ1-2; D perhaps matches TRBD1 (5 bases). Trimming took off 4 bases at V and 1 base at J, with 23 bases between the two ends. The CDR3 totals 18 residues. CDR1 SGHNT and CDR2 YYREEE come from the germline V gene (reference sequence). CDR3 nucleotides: TGTGCCAGCAGCGGAGCCTCCCCCGCGGACACCCGTAACTATGGCTACACCTTC. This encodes CASSGASPADTRNYGYTF.

This chain's CDR3 is CATSRRGQGANYGYTF. CDR3 coding DNA: TGTGCCACCAGCAGAAGAGGACAGGGGGCGAACTATGGCTACACCTTC. The J gene is TRBJ1-2, the V gene TRBV15, with 11 bases fitting TRBD1. The CDR3 covers 16 residues. The V gene end was trimmed by 2 bases and the J gene end by 2 bases; junction bases not matched to a gene: 4. CDR1 LNHNV and CDR2 YYDKDF come from the germline V gene (reference sequence).

The CDR3: CASSDGTVSNQPQHF. The CDR3 DNA reads TGTGCCAGCAGTGACGGGACAGTGAGCAATCAGCCCCAGCATTTT. V usage is TRBV27 and J usage is TRBJ1-5, with 7 bases aligning to TRBD1. From germline, CDR1 is MNHEY and CDR2 SMNVEV (reference sequence). V shed 5 bases, J shed 1 base, and the junction held 5 bases outside the gene matches. CDR3 length equals 15 residues.

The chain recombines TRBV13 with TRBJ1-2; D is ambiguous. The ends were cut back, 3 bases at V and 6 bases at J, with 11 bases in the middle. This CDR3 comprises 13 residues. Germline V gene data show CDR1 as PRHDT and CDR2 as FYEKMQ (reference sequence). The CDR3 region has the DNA TGTGCCAGCAGCTTTATTTCGTTGGATGGCTACACCTTC. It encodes CASSFISLDGYTF. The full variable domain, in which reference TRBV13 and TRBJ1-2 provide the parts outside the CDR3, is AAGVIQSPRHLIKEKRETATLKCYPIPRHDTVYWYQQGPGQDPQFLISFYEKMQSDKGSIPDRFSAQQFSDYHSELNMSSLELGDSALYFCASSFISLDGYTFGSGTRLTVV.

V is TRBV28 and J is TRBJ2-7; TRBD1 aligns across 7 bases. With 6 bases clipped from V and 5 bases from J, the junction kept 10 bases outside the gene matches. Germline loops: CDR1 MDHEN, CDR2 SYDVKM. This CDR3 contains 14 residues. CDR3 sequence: CASSRADRAHEQYF. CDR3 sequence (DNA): TGTGCCAGCAGCCGAGCCGACAGGGCCCACGAGCAGTACTTC.

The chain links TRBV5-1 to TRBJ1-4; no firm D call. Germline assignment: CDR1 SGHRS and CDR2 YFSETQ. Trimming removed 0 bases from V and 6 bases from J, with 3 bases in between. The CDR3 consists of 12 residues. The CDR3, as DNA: TGCGCCAGCAGCTTGGATGATGAAAAACTGTTTTTT. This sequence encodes CASSLDDEKLFF.

The CDR3 region has the DNA TGTGCCAGCAGCGTCCCTAGCGGGGGTCTGGAGCAGTACTTC. Translation gives CASSVPSGGLEQYF. V and J are TRBV13 and TRBJ2-7; the match to TRBD2 covers 10 bases. The CDR3 totals 14 residues. CDR1 and CDR2 (germline): PRHDT, FYEKMQ (reference sequence). V was clipped by 5 bases and J by 7 bases; unmatched bases: 8.

The CDR3 DNA reads as TGTGCCAGCAGCCCCTTGGCTACCCAGTACTTC. Translation gives CASSPLATQYF. The chain joins TRBV7-2 to TRBJ2-5; D unresolved. The CDR3 is 11 residues long. Germline CDR1 SGHTA, CDR2 FQGNSA. V lost 5 bases and J lost 8, with 9 bases in between.

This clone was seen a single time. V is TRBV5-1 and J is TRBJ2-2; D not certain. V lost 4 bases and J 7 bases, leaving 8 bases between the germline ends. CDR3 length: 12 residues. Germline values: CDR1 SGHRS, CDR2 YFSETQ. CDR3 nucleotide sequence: TGCGCCAGCAGCCCCCATCACGGGGAGCTGTTTTTT. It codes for CASSPHHGELFF.

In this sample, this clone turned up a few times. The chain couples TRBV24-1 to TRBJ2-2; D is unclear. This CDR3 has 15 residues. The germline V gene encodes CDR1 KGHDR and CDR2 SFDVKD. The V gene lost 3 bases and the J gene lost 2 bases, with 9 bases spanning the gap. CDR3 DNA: TGTGCCACCAGTGATCTGGGGTTAAACACCGGGGAGCTGTTTTTT. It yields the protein CATSDLGLNTGELFF.

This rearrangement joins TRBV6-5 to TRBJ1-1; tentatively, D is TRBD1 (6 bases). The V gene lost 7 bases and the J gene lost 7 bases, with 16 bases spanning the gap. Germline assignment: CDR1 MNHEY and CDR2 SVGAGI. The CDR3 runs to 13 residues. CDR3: CASTFRRGIEAFF. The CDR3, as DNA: TGTGCCAGCACCTTTCGTAGGGGGATTGAAGCTTTCTTT.

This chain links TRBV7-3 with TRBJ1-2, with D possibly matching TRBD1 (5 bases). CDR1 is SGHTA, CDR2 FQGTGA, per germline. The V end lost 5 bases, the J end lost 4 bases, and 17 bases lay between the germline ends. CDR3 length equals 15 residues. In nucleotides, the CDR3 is TGTGCCAGCAGCGCGGACATCCAAACGCTCTATGGCTACACCTTC. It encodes CASSADIQTLYGYTF. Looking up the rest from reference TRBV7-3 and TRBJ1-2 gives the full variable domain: GAGVSQTPSNKVTEKGKYVELRCDPISGHTALYWYRQSLGQGPEFLIYFQGTGAADDSGLPNDRFFAVRPEGSVSTLKIQRTERGDSAVYLCASSADIQTLYGYTFGSGTRLTVV.

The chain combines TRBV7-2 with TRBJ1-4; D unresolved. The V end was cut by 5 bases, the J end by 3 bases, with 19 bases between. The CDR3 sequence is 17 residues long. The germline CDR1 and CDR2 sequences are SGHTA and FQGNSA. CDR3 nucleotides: TGTGCCAGCAGCCCTCGAGGCACCTTCCTCTCTAATGAAAAACTGTTTTTT. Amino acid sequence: CASSPRGTFLSNEKLFF.

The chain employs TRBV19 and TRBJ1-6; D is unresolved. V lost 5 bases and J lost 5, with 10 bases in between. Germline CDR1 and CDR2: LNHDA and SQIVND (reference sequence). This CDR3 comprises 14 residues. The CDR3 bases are TGTGCCAGTAGTGTAGCAGCACATAATTCACCCCTCCACTTT. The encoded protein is CASSVAAHNSPLHF.

In DNA form, the CDR3 reads TGTGCCAGCAGCCCCCGGGGAGCATCAGGAAACAATGAGCAGTTCTTC. Protein: CASSPRGASGNNEQFF. The chain combines TRBV3-1 (or the pseudogene TRBV3-2) with TRBJ2-1; tentatively, D is TRBD2 (5 bases). The ends were cut back, 4 bases at V and 5 bases at J, with 18 bases in the middle. This CDR3 has 16 residues. Germline lookup yields CDR1 LGHDT and CDR2 YNNKEL (reference sequence).